The 8 T cell receptor beta chains listed next were all sequenced from one sample in a study of CD8 T cells in ankylosing spondylitis. TCRdb recomputed calls from the 5' RACE reads with MiXCR, one row per CDR3 protein. The sample has around 150,000 distinct CDR3 sequences, roughly 34% seen once. The sample taken for sequencing was synovial fluid, either unsorted or a sorted T cell fraction (not recorded which). Every receptor here comes from a male donor with ankylosing spondylitis.

The table lists this clonotype with many counts. The genes are TRBV7-8 and TRBJ2-2, with 14 bases that match TRBD2. The CDR3 runs 20 residues. The V gene's germline CDR1 is SGHVS and CDR2 FQNEAQ. V trimming: 2 bases; J trimming: 4 bases; junction bases outside the gene matches: 12. The CDR3 DNA is TGTGCCAGCAGCTTAAAGGCTACGACTAGCGGGAGGGCTGCCACCGGGGAGCTGTTTTTT. It encodes CASSLKATTSGRAATGELFF.

The chain is built from TRBV5-1 and TRBJ2-7; 8 positions agree with TRBD2. This CDR3 has 15 amino acids. The ends lost 1 base at V and 1 base at J; junction bases unmatched: 4. Germline CDR1 is SGHRS and CDR2 is YFSETQ. CDR3 sequence reads: CASSLTAGGSYEQYF. CDR3 DNA sequence: TGCGCCAGCAGCTTGACCGCGGGGGGATCCTACGAGCAGTACTTC.

The V gene is TRBV28, the J gene TRBJ2-7, with TRBD1 matching over 7 bases. Trimming took 5 bases from V and 6 from J; bases not matched to a gene: 10. The germline V gene has CDR1 MDHEN and CDR2 SYDVKM. The CDR3 sequence is 14 residues long. CDR3 in amino acids: CASSLTGQTSEQYF. CDR3 coding DNA: TGTGCCAGCAGTCTTACGGGACAGACATCCGAGCAGTACTTC. Full variable domain (missing parts from reference TRBV28 and TRBJ2-7): DVKVTQSSRYLVKRTGEKVFLECVQDMDHENMFWYRQDPGLGLRLIYFSYDVKMKEKGDIPEGYSVSREKKERFSLILESASTNQTSMYLCASSLTGQTSEQYFGPGTRLTVT.

The CDR3 sequence is CASSSPRGGEKLFF. The CDR3 coding sequence is TGTGCCAGCAGTTCCCCCCGGGGAGGTGAAAAACTGTTTTTT. The genes are TRBV6-2 or TRBV6-3 and TRBJ1-4, with unresolved D. CDR1 and CDR2 (germline): MNHEY, SVGEGT. The CDR3 runs to 14 residues. V gave up 4 bases and J gave up 7 bases, with 13 bases separating them.

The chain joins TRBV19 to TRBJ2-1, with 11 positions matching TRBD2. Germline CDR1 and CDR2: LNHDA and SQIVND (reference sequence). This CDR3 region has 17 residues. V lost 5 bases, J lost 3 bases, and 9 bases stayed unmatched. The CDR3 sequence: CASSALQGTSGYNEQFF. The CDR3, as DNA: TGTGCCAGTAGTGCACTACAGGGGACTAGCGGCTACAATGAGCAGTTCTTC.

This clonotype was observed a handful of times. The genes are TRBV9 and TRBJ1-1; D gene unclear. Germline loops: CDR1 SGDLS, CDR2 YYNGEE. This CDR3 contains 13 residues. Trimming took off 0 bases at V and 4 bases at J, with 7 bases between the two ends. DNA of the CDR3: TGTGCCAGCAGCGTAGGGATGAGCACTGAAGCTTTCTTT. It codes for CASSVGMSTEAFF.

This clonotype was seen at least ten times. The chain combines TRBV20-1 with TRBJ2-2, with D perhaps matching TRBD2 (6 bases). Germline values: CDR1 DFQATT, CDR2 SNEGSKA (reference sequence). The CDR3 spans 18 residues. The V end was cut by 1 base, the J end by 0 bases, with 18 bases between. Here the CDR3 reads CSARATPGSGTNTGELFF. CDR3 DNA sequence: TGCAGTGCTAGAGCTACCCCGGGTAGCGGAACGAACACCGGGGAGCTGTTTTTT.

This clonotype came up many times. V gene TRBV20-1 combines with J gene TRBJ1-4; TRBD1 is a possible D gene (5 bases). The CDR3 consists of 14 residues. Trimming pared 2 bases from V and 1 base from J, leaving 8 bases between. CDR1 is DFQATT and CDR2 is SNEGSKA in the germline V gene (reference sequence). CDR3 in amino acids: CSARQGRTNEKLFF. CDR3 DNA sequence: TGCAGTGCTAGACAGGGACGAACTAATGAAAAACTGTTTTTT.